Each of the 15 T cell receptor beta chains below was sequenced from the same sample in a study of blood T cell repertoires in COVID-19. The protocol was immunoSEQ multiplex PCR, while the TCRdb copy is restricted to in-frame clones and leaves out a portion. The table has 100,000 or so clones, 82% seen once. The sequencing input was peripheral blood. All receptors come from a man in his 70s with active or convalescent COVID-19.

DNA of the CDR3: TGCGCCAGCAGCTTGCAGGGGAGGAACACCGGGGAGCTGTTTTTT. It encodes CASSLQGRNTGELFF. The J gene is TRBJ2-2, the V gene TRBV5-1; a possible D gene is TRBD1 (6 bases). Trimming removed 1 base at V and 1 base at J, with 8 bases between. The CDR3 is 15 residues long. Germline CDR1 reads SGHRS; CDR2 reads YFSETQ.

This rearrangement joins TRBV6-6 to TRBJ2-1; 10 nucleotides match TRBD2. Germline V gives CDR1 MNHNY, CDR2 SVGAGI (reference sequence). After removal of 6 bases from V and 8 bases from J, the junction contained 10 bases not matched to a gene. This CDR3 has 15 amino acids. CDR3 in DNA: TGTGCCAGCAGCAAAGGGACTAGCGCGATGGATGAGCAGTTCTTC. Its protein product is CASSKGTSAMDEQFF.

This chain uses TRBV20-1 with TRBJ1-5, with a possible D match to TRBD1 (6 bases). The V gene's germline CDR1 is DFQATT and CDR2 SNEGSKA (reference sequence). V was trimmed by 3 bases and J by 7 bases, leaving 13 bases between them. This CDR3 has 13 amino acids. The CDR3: CSASLGARQPQHF. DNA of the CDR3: TGCAGTGCTAGTTTGGGGGCTCGGCAGCCCCAGCATTTT.

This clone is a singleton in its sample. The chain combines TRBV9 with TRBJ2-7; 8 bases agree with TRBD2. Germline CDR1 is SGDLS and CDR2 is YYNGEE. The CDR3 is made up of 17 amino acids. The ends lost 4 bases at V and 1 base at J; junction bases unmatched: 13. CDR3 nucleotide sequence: TGTGCCAGCAGCTCGAAGGCAGCGGGGGTTACTTCCTACGAGCAGTACTTC. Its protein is CASSSKAAGVTSYEQYF.

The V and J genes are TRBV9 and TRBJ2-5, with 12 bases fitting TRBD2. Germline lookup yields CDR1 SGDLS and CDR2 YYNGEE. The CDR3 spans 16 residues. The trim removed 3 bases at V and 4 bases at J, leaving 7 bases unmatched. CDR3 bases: TGTGCCAGCAGCGGGCTACTAGCGGGGGGCGGAGAGACCCAGTACTTC. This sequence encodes CASSGLLAGGGETQYF.

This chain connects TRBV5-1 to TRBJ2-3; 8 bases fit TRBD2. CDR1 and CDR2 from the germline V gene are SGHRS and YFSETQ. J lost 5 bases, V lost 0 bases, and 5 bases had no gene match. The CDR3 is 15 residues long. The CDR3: CASSLGLAGIDTQYF. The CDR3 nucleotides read TGCGCCAGCAGCTTGGGGCTAGCGGGTATAGATACGCAGTATTTT.

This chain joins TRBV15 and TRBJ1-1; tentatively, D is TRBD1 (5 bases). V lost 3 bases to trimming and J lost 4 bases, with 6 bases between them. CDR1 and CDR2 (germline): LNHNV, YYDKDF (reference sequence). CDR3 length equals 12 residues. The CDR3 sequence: CATSRTVTEAFF. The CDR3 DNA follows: TGTGCCACCAGCAGGACAGTCACTGAAGCTTTCTTT.

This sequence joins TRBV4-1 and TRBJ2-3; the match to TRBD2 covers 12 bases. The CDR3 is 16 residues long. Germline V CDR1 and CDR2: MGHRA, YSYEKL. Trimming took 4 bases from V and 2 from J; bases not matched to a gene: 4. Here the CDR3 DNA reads TGCGCCAGCAGCCCCCGACTAGCGGGGGACACAGATACGCAGTATTTT. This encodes CASSPRLAGDTDTQYF.

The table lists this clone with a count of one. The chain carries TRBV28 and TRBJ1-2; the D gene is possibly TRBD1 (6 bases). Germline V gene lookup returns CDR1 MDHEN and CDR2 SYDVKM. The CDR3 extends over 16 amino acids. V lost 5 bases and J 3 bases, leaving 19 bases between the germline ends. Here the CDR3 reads CASSPPPGTPYYGYTF. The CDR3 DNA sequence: TGTGCCAGCAGTCCCCCTCCCGGGACACCCTACTATGGCTACACCTTC.

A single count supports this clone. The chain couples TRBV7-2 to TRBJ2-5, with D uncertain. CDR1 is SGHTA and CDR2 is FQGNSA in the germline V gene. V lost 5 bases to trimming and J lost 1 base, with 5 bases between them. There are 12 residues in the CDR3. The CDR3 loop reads CASSPLQETQYF. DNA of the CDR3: TGTGCCAGCAGCCCACTCCAAGAGACCCAGTACTTC.

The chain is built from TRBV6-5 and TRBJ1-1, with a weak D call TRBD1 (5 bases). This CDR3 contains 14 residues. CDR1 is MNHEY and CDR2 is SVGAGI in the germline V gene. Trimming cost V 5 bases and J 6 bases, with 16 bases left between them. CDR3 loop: CASSRASGGSEAFF. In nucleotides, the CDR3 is TGTGCCAGCAGTCGTGCCTCGGGGGGATCTGAAGCTTTCTTT.

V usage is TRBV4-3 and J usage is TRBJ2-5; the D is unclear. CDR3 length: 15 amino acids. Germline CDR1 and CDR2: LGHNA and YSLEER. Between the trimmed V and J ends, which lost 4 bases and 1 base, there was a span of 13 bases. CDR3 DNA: TGCGCCAGCAGCCGATCAGGAAGTGGCCAAGAGACCCAGTACTTC. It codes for CASSRSGSGQETQYF.

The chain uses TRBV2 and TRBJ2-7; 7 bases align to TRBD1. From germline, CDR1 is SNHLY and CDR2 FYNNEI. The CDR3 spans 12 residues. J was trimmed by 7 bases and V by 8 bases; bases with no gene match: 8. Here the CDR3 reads CASGDSLGEQYF. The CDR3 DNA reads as TGTGCCAGCGGGGACAGCCTCGGAGAGCAGTACTTC. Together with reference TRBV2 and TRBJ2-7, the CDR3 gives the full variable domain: EPEVTQTPSHQVTQMGQEVILRCVPISNHLYFYWYRQILGQKVEFLVSFYNNEISEKSEIFDDQFSVERPDGSNFTLKIRSTKLEDSAMYFCASGDSLGEQYFGPGTRLTVT.

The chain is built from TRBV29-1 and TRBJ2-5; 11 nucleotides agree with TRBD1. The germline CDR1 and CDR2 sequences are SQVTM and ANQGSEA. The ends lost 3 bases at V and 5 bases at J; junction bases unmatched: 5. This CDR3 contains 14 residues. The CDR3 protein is CSVDRDRGKETQYF. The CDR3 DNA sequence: TGCAGCGTTGACCGGGACAGGGGGAAGGAGACCCAGTACTTC.

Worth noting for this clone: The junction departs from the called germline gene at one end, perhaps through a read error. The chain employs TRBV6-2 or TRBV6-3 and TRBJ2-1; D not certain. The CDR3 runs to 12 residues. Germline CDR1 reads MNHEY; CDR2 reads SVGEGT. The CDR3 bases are TGTGCCAGCAGTTACTCCGACAATGAGCAGTTCTTC. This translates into CASSYSDNEQFF.